This T cell receptor beta chain was recovered during a study of blood T cell repertoires in COVID-19. Whole-study context: Material from acute and convalescent COVID-19 was sourced from the United States, Italy and Spain. From T cells, B-cell-depleted T cells, or PBMCs came the material, which was cDNA or gDNA.

Looked up from germline, CDR1 is SGDLS and CDR2 is YYNGEE. V was clipped by 4 bases and J by 2 bases; unmatched bases: 5. The CDR3 is made up of 15 amino acids. Authors' data handling: Reference gene primer amplification in the assay estimated nucleated cell counts. TCRdb keeps only in-frame clones here, not all; method: immunoSEQ multiplex PCR. V, J and clone size reflect that table, while D and trimming were determined from the DNA. Of about 410,000 clones in the sample, roughly 89% were seen once. The rearrangement links TRBV9 to TRBJ2-2, with TRBD1 identical over 7 bases. The sequencing sample was made of peripheral blood. The sequence was obtained from a young woman with active or convalescent COVID-19. The CDR3 nucleotides are TGTGCCAGCAGCTGGGGACAGCACAACACCGGGGAGCTGTTTTTT. Translated: CASSWGQHNTGELFF.